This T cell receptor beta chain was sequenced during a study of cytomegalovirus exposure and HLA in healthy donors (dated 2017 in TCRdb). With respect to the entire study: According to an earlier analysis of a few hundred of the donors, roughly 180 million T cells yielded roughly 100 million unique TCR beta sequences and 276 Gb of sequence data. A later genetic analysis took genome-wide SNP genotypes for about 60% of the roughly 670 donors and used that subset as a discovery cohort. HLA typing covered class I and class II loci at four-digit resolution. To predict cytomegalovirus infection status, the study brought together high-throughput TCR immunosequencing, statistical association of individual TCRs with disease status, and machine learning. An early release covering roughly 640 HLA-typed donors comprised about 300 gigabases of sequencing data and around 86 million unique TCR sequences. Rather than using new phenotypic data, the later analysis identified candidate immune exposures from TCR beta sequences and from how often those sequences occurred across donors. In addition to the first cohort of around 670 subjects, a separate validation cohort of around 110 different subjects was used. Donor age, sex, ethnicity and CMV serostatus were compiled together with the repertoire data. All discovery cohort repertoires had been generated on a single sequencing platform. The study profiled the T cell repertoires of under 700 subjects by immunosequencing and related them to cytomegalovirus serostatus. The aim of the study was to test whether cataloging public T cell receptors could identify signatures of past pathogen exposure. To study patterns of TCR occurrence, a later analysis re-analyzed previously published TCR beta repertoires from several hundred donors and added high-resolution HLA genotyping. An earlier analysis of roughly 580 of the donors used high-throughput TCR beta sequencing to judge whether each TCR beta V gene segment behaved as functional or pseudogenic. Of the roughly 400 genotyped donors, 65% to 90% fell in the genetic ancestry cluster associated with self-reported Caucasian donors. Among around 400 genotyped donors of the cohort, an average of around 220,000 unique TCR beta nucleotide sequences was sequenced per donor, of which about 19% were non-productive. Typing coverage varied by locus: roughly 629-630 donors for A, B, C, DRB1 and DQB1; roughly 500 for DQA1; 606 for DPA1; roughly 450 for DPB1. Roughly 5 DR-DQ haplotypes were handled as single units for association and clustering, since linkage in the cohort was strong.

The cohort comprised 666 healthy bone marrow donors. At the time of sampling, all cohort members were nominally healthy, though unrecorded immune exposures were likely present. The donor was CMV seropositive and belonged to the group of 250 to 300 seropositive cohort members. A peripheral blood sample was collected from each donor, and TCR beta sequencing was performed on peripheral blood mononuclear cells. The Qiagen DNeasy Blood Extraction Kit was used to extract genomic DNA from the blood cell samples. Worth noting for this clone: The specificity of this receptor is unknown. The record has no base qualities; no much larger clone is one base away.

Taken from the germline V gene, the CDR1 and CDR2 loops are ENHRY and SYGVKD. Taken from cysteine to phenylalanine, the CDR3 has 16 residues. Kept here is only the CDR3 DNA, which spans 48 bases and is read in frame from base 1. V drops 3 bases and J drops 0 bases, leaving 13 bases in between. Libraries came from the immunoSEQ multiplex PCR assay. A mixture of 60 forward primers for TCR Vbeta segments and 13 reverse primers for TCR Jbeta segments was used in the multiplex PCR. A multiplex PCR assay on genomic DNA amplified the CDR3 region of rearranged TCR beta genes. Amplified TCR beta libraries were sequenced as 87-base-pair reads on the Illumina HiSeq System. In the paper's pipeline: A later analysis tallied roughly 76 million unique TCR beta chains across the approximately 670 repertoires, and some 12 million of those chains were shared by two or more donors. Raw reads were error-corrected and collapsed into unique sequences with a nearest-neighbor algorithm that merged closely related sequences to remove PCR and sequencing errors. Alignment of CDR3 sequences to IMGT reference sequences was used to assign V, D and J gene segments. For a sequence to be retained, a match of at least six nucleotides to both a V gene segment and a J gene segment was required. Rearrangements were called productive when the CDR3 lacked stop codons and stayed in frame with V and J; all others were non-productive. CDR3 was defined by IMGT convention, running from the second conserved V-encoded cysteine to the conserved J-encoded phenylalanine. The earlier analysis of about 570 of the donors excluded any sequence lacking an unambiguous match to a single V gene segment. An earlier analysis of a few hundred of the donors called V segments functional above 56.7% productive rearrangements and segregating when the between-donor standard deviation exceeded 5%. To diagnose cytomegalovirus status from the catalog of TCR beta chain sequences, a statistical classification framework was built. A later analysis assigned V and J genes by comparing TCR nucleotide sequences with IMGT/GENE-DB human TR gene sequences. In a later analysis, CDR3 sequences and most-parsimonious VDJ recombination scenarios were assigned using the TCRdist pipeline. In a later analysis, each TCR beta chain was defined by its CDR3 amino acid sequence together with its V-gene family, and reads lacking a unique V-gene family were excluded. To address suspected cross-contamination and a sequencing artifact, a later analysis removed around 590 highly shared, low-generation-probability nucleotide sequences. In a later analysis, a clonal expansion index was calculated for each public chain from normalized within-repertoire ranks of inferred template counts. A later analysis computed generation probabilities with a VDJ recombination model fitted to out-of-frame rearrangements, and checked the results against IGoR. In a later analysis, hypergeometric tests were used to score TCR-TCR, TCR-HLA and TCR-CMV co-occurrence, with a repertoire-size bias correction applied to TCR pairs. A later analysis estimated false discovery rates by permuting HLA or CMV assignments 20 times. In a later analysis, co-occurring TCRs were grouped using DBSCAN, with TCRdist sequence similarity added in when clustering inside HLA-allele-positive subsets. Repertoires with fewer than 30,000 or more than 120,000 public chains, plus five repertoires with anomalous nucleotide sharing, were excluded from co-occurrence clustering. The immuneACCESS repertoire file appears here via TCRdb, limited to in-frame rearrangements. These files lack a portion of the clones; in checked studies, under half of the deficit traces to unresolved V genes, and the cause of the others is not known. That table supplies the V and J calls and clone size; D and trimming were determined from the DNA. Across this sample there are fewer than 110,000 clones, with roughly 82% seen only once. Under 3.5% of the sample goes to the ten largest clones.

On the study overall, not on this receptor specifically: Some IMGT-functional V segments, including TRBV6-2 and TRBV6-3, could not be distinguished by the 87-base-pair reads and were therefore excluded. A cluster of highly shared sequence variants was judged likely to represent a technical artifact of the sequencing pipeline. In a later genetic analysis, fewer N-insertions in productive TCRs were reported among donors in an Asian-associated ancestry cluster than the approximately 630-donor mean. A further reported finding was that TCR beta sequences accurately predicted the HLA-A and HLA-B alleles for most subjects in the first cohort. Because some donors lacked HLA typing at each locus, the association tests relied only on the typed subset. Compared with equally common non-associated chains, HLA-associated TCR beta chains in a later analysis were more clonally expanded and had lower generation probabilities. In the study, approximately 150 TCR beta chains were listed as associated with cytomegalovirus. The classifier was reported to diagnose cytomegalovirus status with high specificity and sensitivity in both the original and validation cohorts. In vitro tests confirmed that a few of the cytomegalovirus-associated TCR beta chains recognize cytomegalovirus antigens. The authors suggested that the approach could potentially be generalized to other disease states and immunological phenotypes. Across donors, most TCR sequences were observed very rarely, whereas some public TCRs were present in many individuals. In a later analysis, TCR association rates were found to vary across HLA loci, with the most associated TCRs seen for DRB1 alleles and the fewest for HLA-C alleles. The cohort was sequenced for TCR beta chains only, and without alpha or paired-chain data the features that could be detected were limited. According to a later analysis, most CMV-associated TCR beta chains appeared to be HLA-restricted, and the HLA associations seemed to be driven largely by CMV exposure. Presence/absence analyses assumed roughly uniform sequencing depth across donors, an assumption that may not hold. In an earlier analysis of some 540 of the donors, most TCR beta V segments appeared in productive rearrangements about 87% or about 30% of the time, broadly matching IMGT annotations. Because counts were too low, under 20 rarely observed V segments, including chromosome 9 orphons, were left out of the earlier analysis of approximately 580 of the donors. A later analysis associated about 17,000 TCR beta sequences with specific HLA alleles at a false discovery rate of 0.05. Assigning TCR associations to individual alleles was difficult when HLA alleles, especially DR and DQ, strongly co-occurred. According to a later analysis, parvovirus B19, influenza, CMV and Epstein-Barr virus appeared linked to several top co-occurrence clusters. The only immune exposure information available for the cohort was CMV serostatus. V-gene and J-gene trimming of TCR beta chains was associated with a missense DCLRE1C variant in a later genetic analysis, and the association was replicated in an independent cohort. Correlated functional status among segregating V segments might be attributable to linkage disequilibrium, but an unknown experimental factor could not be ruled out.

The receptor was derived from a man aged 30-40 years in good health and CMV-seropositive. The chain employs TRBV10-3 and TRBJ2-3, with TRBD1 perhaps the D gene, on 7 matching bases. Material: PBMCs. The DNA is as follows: TGTGCCATCAGTGAAGCCCAGGGGGGAAGCACAGATACGCAGTATTTT. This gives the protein CAISEAQGGSTDTQYF.